The rows below give T cell receptor beta chains drawn from one sample of a study of T cells in Graves' hyperthyroidism and ophthalmopathy. A single record per CDR3 protein comes from TCRdb applying MiXCR to the multiplex PCR reads. Among roughly 500,000 distinct CDR3 sequences listed, around 15% were seen once. The sample taken for sequencing was blood. These receptors were taken from a woman between 25 and 40 years old with Graves' ophthalmopathy. Each CDR3 is given with its conserved first and last residue. Each record gives: clone size, V gene, D gene, J gene, CDR3 DNA, CDR3 protein. D genes are given only for firm matches. For some rows the clone size is stated as once, few or many, or as a class when expanded; others skip it.

>many|TRBV12-3/TRBV12-4|-|TRBJ2-5
TGTGCCAGCAGTTTTGGGCGGGCCCAAGAGACCCAGTACTTC
CASSFGRAQETQYF
>few|TRBV19|-|TRBJ1-5
TGTGCCAGTAGTGGAAATGGATATAGCAATCAGCCCCAGCATTTT
CASSGNGYSNQPQHF
>-|TRBV7-2|TRBD1|TRBJ1-6
TGTGCCAGCAGCTTCTTCTCCGGGACAGGCCATAATTCACCCCTCCACTTT
CASSFFSGTGHNSPLHF
>few|TRBV6-5|-|TRBJ2-7
TGTGCCAGCAGTTACCCCCTGGGGGGCTCCCTAGTCGGCGAGCAGTACTTC
CASSYPLGGSLVGEQYF
>-|TRBV30|TRBD2|TRBJ2-3
TGTGCCTGGAGTGCAGTAGCGGGAGGTGGGAGGGCCACAGATACGCAGTATTTT
CAWSAVAGGGRATDTQYF
>many|TRBV12-3/TRBV12-4|-|TRBJ2-1
TGTGCCAGCACCACGACAGCCTACAATGAGCAGTTCTTC
CASTTTAYNEQFF
>many|TRBV20-1|TRBD2|TRBJ2-7
TGCAGTGCTAGAGATGCCCTAGCGGGAGATTGGGCCTACGAACAGTACTTC
CSARDALAGDWAYEQYF
>many|TRBV5-1|-|TRBJ2-1
TGCGCCAGCAAGCAGGGTCGGGGCAATGAGCAGTTCTTC
CASKQGRGNEQFF
>-|TRBV6-2/TRBV6-3|-|TRBJ2-3
TGTGCCAGCAGTTACTCGATCCTTAGCGGTTACTTCACAGATACGCAGTATTTT
CASSYSILSGYFTDTQYF
>few|TRBV7-2|-|TRBJ2-1
TGTGCCAGCAAGGGAGAAGGTTTACGCGGGACAGAGCAGTTCTTC
CASKGEGLRGTEQFF
>many|TRBV29-1|-|TRBJ1-2
TGCAGCGTTGGAGTTAACTCCCCACGTAAGATCTATGGCTACACCTTC
CSVGVNSPRKIYGYTF
>many|TRBV3-1|TRBD1|TRBJ2-7
TGTGCCAGCAGCCAGAAGGGGGCGCGCGAGCAGTACTTC
CASSQKGAREQYF
>-|TRBV19|TRBD1|TRBJ1-1
TGTGCCAGTAAGCCTCGGACAGGGGGCGGATCAGCTCTCTTT
CASKPRTGGGSALF
>-|TRBV13|-|TRBJ1-1
TGTGCCAGCAGCTTAGGTCGTATTGTCACTGAAGCTTTCTTT
CASSLGRIVTEAFF
>few|TRBV7-6|-|TRBJ1-1
TGTGCCAGCAGCTTAGCGCCCGTGAACACTGAAGCTTTCTTT
CASSLAPVNTEAFF
>many|TRBV6-5|TRBD1|TRBJ2-7
TGTGCCAGCAGTTACGCAGGGGGCTACGAGCAGTACTTC
CASSYAGGYEQYF
>-|TRBV29-1|TRBD2|TRBJ2-1
TGCAGCGTTGAAGGGGGACTAGCGGGAGGCTACAATGAGCAGTTCTTC
CSVEGGLAGGYNEQFF
>many|TRBV20-1|TRBD1|TRBJ2-4
TGCAGTGCTACACCGGACAGGGCCAAAAACATTCAGTACTTC
CSATPDRAKNIQYF
>-|TRBV28|-|TRBJ1-4
TGTGCCAGCAACAGGGCCAATGAAAAACTGTTTTTT
CASNRANEKLFF
>many|TRBV28|TRBD2|TRBJ2-3
TGTGCCACCGCTCCCGGGACTACCACTTCAGATACGCAGTATTTT
CATAPGTTTSDTQYF
>few|TRBV30|-|TRBJ2-3
TGTGCCTGGAACTTCCAAGAGAAAGATACGCAGTATTTT
CAWNFQEKDTQYF
>many|TRBV6-2/TRBV6-3|-|TRBJ1-5
TGTGCCAGCAGTGTGTCAACCGGCAGGGGTGCGGATCAGCCCCAGCATTTT
CASSVSTGRGADQPQHF
>few|TRBV7-3|TRBD1|TRBJ2-2
TGTGCCAGCAGCCTCTTGACAGGGGAGACCGGGGAGCTGTTTTTT
CASSLLTGETGELFF
>many|TRBV27|-|TRBJ2-3
TGTGCCAGCGTCCAGACGAGGTTAGCGACAGATACGCAGTATTTT
CASVQTRLATDTQYF
>many|TRBV7-8|TRBD2|TRBJ2-3
TGTGCCAGCAGCTTCCGACTAGCCGACACAGATACGCAGTATTTT
CASSFRLADTDTQYF